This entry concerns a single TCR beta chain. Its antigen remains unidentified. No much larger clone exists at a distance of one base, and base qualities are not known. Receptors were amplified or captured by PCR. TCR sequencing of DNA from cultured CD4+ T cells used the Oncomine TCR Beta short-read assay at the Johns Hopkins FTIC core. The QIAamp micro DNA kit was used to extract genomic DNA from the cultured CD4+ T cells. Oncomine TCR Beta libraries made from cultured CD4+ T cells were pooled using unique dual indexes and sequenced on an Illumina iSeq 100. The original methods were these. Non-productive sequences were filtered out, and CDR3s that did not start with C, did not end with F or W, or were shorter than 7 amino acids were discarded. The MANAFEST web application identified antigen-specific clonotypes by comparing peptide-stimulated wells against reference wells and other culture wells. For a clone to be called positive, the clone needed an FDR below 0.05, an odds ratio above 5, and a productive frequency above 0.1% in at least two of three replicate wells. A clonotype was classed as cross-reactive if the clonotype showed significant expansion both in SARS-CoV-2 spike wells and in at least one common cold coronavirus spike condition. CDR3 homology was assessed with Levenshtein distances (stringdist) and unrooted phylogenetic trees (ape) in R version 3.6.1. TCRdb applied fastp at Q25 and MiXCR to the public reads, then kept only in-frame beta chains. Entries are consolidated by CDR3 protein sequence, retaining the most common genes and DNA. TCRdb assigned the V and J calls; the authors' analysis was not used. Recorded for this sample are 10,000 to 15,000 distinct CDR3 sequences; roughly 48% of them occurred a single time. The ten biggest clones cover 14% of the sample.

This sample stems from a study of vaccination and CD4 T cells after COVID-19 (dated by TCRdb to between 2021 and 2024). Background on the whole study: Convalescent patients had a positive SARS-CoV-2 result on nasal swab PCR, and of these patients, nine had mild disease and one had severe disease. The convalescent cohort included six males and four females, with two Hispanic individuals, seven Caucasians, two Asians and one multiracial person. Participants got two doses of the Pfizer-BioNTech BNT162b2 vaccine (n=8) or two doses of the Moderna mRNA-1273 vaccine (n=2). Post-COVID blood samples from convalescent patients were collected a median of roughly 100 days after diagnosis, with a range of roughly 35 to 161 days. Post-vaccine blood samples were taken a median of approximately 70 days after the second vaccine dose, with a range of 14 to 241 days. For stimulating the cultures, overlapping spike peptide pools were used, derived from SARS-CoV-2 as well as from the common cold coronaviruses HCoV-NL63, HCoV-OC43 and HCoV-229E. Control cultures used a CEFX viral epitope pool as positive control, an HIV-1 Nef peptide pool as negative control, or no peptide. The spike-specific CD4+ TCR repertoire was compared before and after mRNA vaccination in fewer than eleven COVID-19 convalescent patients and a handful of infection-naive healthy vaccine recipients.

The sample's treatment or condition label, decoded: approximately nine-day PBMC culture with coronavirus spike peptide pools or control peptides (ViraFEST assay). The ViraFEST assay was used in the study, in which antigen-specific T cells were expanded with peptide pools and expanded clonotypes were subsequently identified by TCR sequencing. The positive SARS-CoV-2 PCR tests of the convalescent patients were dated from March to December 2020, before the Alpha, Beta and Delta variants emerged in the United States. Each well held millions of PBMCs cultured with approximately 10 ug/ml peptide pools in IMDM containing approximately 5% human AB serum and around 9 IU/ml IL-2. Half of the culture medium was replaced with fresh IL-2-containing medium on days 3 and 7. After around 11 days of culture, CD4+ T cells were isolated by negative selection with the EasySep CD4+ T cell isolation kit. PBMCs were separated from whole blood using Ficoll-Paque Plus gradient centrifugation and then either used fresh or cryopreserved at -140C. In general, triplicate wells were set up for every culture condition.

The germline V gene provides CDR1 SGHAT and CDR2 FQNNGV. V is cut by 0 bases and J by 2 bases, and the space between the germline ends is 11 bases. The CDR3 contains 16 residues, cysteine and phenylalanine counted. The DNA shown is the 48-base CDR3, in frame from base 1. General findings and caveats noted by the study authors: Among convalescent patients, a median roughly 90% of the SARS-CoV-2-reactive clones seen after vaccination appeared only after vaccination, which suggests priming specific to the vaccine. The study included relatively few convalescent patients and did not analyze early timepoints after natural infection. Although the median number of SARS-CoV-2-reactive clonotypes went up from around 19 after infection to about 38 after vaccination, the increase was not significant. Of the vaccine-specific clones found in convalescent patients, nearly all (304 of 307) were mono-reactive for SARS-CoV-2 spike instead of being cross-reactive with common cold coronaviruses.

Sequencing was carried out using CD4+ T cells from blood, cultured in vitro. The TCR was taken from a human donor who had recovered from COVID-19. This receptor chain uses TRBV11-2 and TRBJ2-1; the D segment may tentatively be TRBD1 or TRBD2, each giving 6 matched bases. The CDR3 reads CASSLEGGRTYNEQFF. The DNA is TGTGCCAGCAGCTTAGAAGGGGGGCGCACCTACAATGAGCAGTTCTTC.